This TCR beta chain is drawn from a study of shared clonotypes between healthy human individuals. TCRdb keeps only in-frame clones here, not all; method: immunoSEQ multiplex PCR. The sample lists around 1.1 million clones, 75% to 80% occurring once. Overall study findings and caveats: All-four-donor shared clonotypes had higher generation probabilities than non-shared clonotypes did. The authors sampled blood alone, and tissue repertoires likely differ.

About this clone: Its specificity is unknown.

The germline gives CDR1 SEHNR, CDR2 FQNEAQ (reference sequence). Trimming removed 4 bases from V and 4 bases from J, with 14 bases in between. CDR3 length: 15 amino acids. The receptor's source is a young man in good health. Some clones in this sample may be carry-over from other donors' samples. The sample was memory CD4+ T cells from PBMCs. Specified subset: CD45RA-negative fraction. This sequence joins TRBV7-9 and TRBJ2-1, with TRBD2 as a possible D gene (5 bases). Here the CDR3 reads CASSSPGNLYNEQFF. The CDR3 DNA reads as TGTGCCAGCAGCTCCCCGGGAAACCTTTACAATGAGCAGTTCTTC.